Below, 11 T cell receptor beta chains from the same sample are listed, as sequenced in a study of T cell responses to AZD1222 COVID-19 vaccine (dated by TCRdb to the early 2020s). The library was built by means of the immunoSEQ multiplex PCR assay. TCRdb re-hosts the immuneACCESS table, in-frame sequences only. Its copies lack some clones; in the studies checked, an unresolved V gene accounts for under half of them, and the cause for the rest is not known. In all, the sample holds over 120,000 clones, and roughly 92% of those were seen once. Jointly, the top ten make up about 3.7% of the sample. Interpreted using the paper, the time point label stands for: baseline before first vaccination. Sequenced material: peripheral blood, taken on day 0 of AZD1222 vaccination. The source is an adult in good health.

The J gene is TRBJ2-1, the V gene TRBV2, with D unresolved. The germline V gene has CDR1 SNHLY and CDR2 FYNNEI. CDR3 length: 14 residues. With 4 bases removed from V and 0 bases from J, the gap between germline ends came to 7 bases. The DNA for the CDR3 is TGTGCCAGCAGTGTCGCTAGCTCCTACAATGAGCAGTTCTTC. The encoded protein is CASSVASSYNEQFF.

Points on this clone: The sample has other DNA sequences that encode this CDR3 too. The chain carries TRBV30 and TRBJ2-7, with D perhaps given as TRBD1 or TRBD2 (5 bases each). V was pared by 1 base and J by 0 bases, with 7 bases between. The CDR3 extends over 13 amino acids. The germline CDR1 and CDR2 sequences are GTSNPN and SVGIG (reference sequence). CDR3 coding DNA: TGTGCCTGGAGTGGGGGGAACTCCTACGAGCAGTACTTC. This gives the protein CAWSGGNSYEQYF.

The gene calls are TRBV28 and TRBJ2-7; TRBD2 agrees at 11 bases. Germline V gives CDR1 MDHEN, CDR2 SYDVKM. J gave up 7 bases and V 3 bases, and 8 bases lay outside the gene matches. CDR3 size: 15 residues. CDR3 amino acids: CASSFQVAGGPEQYF. CDR3 bases: TGTGCCAGCAGTTTTCAAGTAGCGGGAGGGCCAGAGCAGTACTTC.

This rearrangement joins TRBV19 to TRBJ1-2; 8 nucleotides align to TRBD1. V shed 9 bases and J 7 bases; nucleotides not matched to a gene: 10. Germline values: CDR1 LNHDA, CDR2 SQIVND (reference sequence). This CDR3 spans 13 amino acids. Here the CDR3 reads CASRGQGAVGYTF. The CDR3, as DNA: TGTGCCAGCAGAGGTCAGGGGGCAGTTGGCTACACCTTC.

The rearrangement uses TRBV7-6 and TRBJ2-2; D is unclear. Germline lookup yields CDR1 SGHVS and CDR2 FNYEAQ. Trimming took 1 base from V and 3 from J, leaving 3 bases between them. The CDR3 has 13 residues. CDR3 region: CASSLGHTGELFF. CDR3 nucleotide sequence: TGTGCCAGCAGCTTAGGACACACCGGGGAGCTGTTTTTT.

Comments on this clone: One end of the junction varies from germline; a read error may be responsible. The chain joins TRBV12-3 or TRBV12-4 to TRBJ1-6; perhaps TRBD1 as D (6 bases). The CDR3 is made up of 12 amino acids. The CDR3 is CASSYPGTPKLF. The CDR3 DNA reads as TGTGCCAGCAGTTATCCCGGGACACCTAAACTATTT.

The rearrangement links TRBV1 to TRBJ2-7; TRBD2 was called by the table and not checked on the DNA. TRBV1 corresponds to a pseudogene. There are 15 residues in the CDR3. The CDR3 spells CTSSQDRDLLYEQYF. CDR3 bases: TGCACCAGCAGCCAGGACCGGGACTTACTCTACGAGCAGTACTTC.

This clone was detected only once. The chain links TRBV28 to TRBJ1-2; D unresolved. CDR1 and CDR2 (germline): MDHEN, SYDVKM. Trimming shortened V by 5 bases and J by 4 bases, and 17 bases separated the two germline ends. This CDR3 has 15 amino acids. CDR3 residues: CASSLPTGSSYGYTF. CDR3 sequence (DNA): TGTGCCAGCAGTCTCCCCACCGGTAGTAGCTATGGCTACACCTTC.

The rearrangement joins TRBV19 to TRBJ2-7; 8 positions agree with TRBD2. Germline lookup yields CDR1 LNHDA and CDR2 SQIVND (reference sequence). The CDR3 is 16 amino acids. Unmatched junction bases numbered 9, after V lost 4 bases and J lost 1 base. CDR3 region: CASSSPGGALSYEQYF. The CDR3 coding sequence is TGTGCCAGTAGTAGCCCGGGAGGGGCCCTTTCCTACGAGCAGTACTTC.

This rearrangement joins TRBV18 to TRBJ2-1; D call uncertain. CDR1 is KGHSH, CDR2 LQKENI, per germline. CDR3 length: 14 amino acids. V lost 3 bases and J lost 8, with 14 bases in between. CDR3 region: CASSPPSVADEQFF. As DNA, the CDR3 is TGTGCCAGCTCACCCCCATCAGTCGCGGATGAGCAGTTCTTC.

This rearrangement joins TRBV25-1 to TRBJ2-7; possible D gene TRBD1, 6 bases. The CDR3 runs to 15 residues. Between the trimmed V and J ends, which lost 3 bases and 1 base, there was a span of 13 bases. Per germline, CDR1 MGHDK and CDR2 SYGVNS. The CDR3 nucleotides read TGTGCCAGCAGTGACCCAGGGGCTGGATCCTACGAGCAGTACTTC. Its protein product is CASSDPGAGSYEQYF.